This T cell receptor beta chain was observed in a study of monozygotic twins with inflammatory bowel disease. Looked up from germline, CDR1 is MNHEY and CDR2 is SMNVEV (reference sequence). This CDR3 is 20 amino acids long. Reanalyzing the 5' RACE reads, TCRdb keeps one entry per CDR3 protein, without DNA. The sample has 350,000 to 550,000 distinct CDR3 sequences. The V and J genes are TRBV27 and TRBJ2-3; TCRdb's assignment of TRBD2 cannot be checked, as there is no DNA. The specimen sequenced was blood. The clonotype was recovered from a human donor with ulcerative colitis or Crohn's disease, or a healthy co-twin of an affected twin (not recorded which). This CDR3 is CASSLSEVGTSGRLGDTQYF.